Following are 21 T cell receptor beta chains from one sample sequenced in a study of cytomegalovirus exposure and HLA in healthy donors. Generated by immunoSEQ multiplex PCR, the TCRdb table keeps only in-frame clones and is missing some. The sample yields roughly 140,000 clones, around nine tenths seen once. The sample was PBMCs. The receptors stem from a man aged 18 to 35 in good health and CMV-seropositive.

The chain joins TRBV25-1 to TRBJ1-1; 8 bases line up with TRBD1. J was trimmed by 10 bases and V by 4 bases; bases with no gene match: 11. This CDR3 region has 14 residues. Germline CDR1 reads MGHDK; CDR2 reads SYGVNS. The CDR3: CASSVPGGAGGAFF. CDR3 DNA: TGTGCCAGCAGTGTTCCAGGGGGCGCGGGCGGAGCTTTCTTT.

This chain joins TRBV27 and TRBJ2-7; 12 positions agree with TRBD2. Germline assignment: CDR1 MNHEY and CDR2 SMNVEV (reference sequence). V shed 4 bases and J 8 bases; nucleotides not matched to a gene: 9. The CDR3 loop spans 15 amino acids. The chain's CDR3 is CASSSSGREPYQQYF. CDR3 nucleotides: TGTGCCAGCAGTTCTAGCGGGAGGGAACCATACCAGCAGTACTTC.

The chain links TRBV27 to TRBJ2-7, with a tentative D call TRBD2 (5 bases). The CDR3 covers 15 residues. With 3 bases removed from V and 2 bases from J, the gap between germline ends came to 14 bases. Germline V gene lookup returns CDR1 MNHEY and CDR2 SMNVEV (reference sequence). In DNA form, the CDR3 reads TGTGCCAGCAGTTTGGGTGGAGGAGTGACCTACGAGCAGTACTTC. Translating gives CASSLGGGVTYEQYF.

J is TRBJ1-1 and V is TRBV5-1; weak D call: TRBD1 (6 bases). This CDR3 is 15 amino acids long. Trimming cost V 4 bases and J 1 base, with 14 bases left between them. The germline gives CDR1 SGHRS, CDR2 YFSETQ. The CDR3 DNA is TGCGCCAGCAGCCCCGGACACAGGGAGAACACTGAAGCTTTCTTT. It codes for CASSPGHRENTEAFF.

This rearrangement joins TRBV7-6 to TRBJ1-5; TRBD1 agrees at 9 bases. This CDR3 is 14 amino acids long. CDR1 and CDR2 (germline): SGHVS, FNYEAQ. Losses at the gene ends were 5 bases for V and 9 bases for J; bases not matched to a gene: 8. The CDR3 DNA follows: TGTGCCAGCAGCGAGGGACAGGGTGATTGGCCCCAGCATTTT. Protein product: CASSEGQGDWPQHF.

This clone was seen once. The chain employs TRBV11-2 and TRBJ2-5, with 9 bases matching TRBD2. The CDR3 runs 15 residues. Germline CDR1 and CDR2: SGHAT and FQNNGV. Germline trimming cut 4 bases from V and 5 bases from J; bases unmatched to any gene: 8. The CDR3 reads CASSSLLAGAETQYF. The DNA of the CDR3 is TGTGCCAGCAGCTCCCTGTTAGCGGGGGCTGAGACCCAGTACTTC.

This chain uses TRBV29-1 with TRBJ1-2, with 8 nucleotides matching TRBD1. This CDR3 has 16 amino acids. The V gene's germline CDR1 is SQVTM and CDR2 ANQGSEA. Trimming removed 0 bases from V and 8 bases from J; junction bases left unmatched: 14. As DNA, the CDR3 is TGCAGCGTTGAAGACAGGGGGCAAATTGGGTCCCGCGGCTACACCTTC. As protein: CSVEDRGQIGSRGYTF. The entire variable domain, with the rest obtained from reference TRBV29-1 and TRBJ1-2, is as follows: SAVISQKPSRDICQRGTSLTIQCQVDSQVTMMFWYRQQPGQSLTLIATANQGSEATYESGFVIDKFPISRPNLTFSTLTVSNMSPEDSSIYLCSVEDRGQIGSRGYTFGSGTRLTVV.

The rearrangement links TRBV5-1 to TRBJ2-7, with TRBD2 matching over 10 bases. Germline V gives CDR1 SGHRS, CDR2 YFSETQ. This CDR3 region has 16 residues. V lost 1 base, J lost 2 bases, and 6 bases stayed unmatched. CDR3 in DNA: TGCGCCAGCAGCTTGAGCTTAGCGGGAGGCCCCTACGAGCAGTACTTC. This codes for CASSLSLAGGPYEQYF.

This rearrangement joins TRBV5-8 to TRBJ1-5; D gene uncertain. Germline V gene sequence: CDR1 SGHTS, CDR2 YDEGEE. The V gene lost 0 bases and the J gene lost 7 bases, with 14 bases spanning the gap. This CDR3 is built from 15 residues. CDR3 sequence reads: CASSLGDLGGQPQHF. CDR3 coding DNA: TGTGCCAGCAGCTTGGGGGATCTCGGCGGGCAGCCCCAGCATTTT. Drawing the rest from reference TRBV5-8 and TRBJ1-5, the complete variable domain is EAGVTQSPTHLIKTRGQQATLRCSPISGHTSVYWYQQALGLGLQFLLWYDEGEERNRGNFPPRFSGRQFPNYSSELNVNALELEDSALYLCASSLGDLGGQPQHFGDGTRLSIL.

This clone was picked up one time. The chain combines TRBV6-1 with TRBJ2-7, with 8 bases matching TRBD2. Trimming at V came to 3 bases and at J to 4 bases, leaving 11 bases not matched to a gene. This CDR3 spans 16 amino acids. Germline CDR1 MNHNS, CDR2 SASEGT. CDR3 in DNA: TGTGCCAGCAGTGACCCACGCAGCGGGGGAGTATACGAGCAGTACTTC. This codes for CASSDPRSGGVYEQYF.

The rearrangement links TRBV27 to TRBJ1-4; 9 bases agree with TRBD1. The J segment lost 8 bases and the V segment lost 3 bases, leaving 7 bases of the junction unmatched. CDR1 MNHEY and CDR2 SMNVEV come from the germline V gene (reference sequence). CDR3 length: 15 amino acids. The CDR3 DNA reads TGTGCCAGCAGTTTTCTGGACAGGGGAAGCGAAAAACTGTTTTTT. This sequence encodes CASSFLDRGSEKLFF.

The chain is built from TRBV11-1 and TRBJ2-5, with 7 bases aligning to TRBD2. Losses at the gene ends were 5 bases for V and 2 bases for J; bases not matched to a gene: 8. The CDR3 runs 15 residues. Germline V lookup: CDR1 SGHAT, CDR2 FQDESV (reference sequence). The CDR3 DNA reads TGTGCCAGCAGCCCAATCGGGAGGTCTCAAGAGACCCAGTACTTC. This translates into CASSPIGRSQETQYF.

J is TRBJ2-1 and V is TRBV5-1; D is unresolved. V was clipped by 0 bases and J by 8 bases, with 3 bases between them. The CDR3 totals 11 residues. The V gene's germline CDR1 is SGHRS and CDR2 YFSETQ. The CDR3, as DNA: TGCGCCAGCAGCTTGGACTATGAGCAGTTCTTC. Its protein is CASSLDYEQFF.

The rearrangement uses TRBV9 and TRBJ2-1; perhaps TRBD2 as D (6 bases). The V gene's germline CDR1 is SGDLS and CDR2 YYNGEE. This CDR3 has 17 residues. The V gene lost 3 bases and the J gene lost 7 bases, with 23 bases spanning the gap. The CDR3: CASSAPLEGWGGNEQFF. Written as DNA, the CDR3 is TGTGCCAGCAGCGCCCCCTTGGAGGGATGGGGTGGAAATGAGCAGTTCTTC.

The genes are TRBV15 and TRBJ2-3; D is unresolved. V was cut by 1 base and J by 0 bases, with 11 bases left in between. Germline V CDR1 and CDR2: LNHNV, YYDKDF (reference sequence). The length of the CDR3 is 16 residues. The CDR3 loop is CATSRVMQLSTDTQYF. Written as DNA, the CDR3 is TGTGCCACCAGCAGAGTAATGCAACTTAGCACAGATACGCAGTATTTT.

This rearrangement joins TRBV11-2 to TRBJ2-3; 10 nucleotides match TRBD2. The germline CDR1 and CDR2 sequences are SGHAT and FQNNGV. The CDR3 covers 16 residues. Unmatched junction bases numbered 8, after V lost 5 bases and J lost 3 bases. The CDR3 protein is CASSARTSGLTDTQYF. DNA for the CDR3: TGTGCCAGCAGCGCGAGGACTAGCGGACTTACAGATACGCAGTATTTT. Full variable domain (remainder filled in from reference TRBV11-2 and TRBJ2-3): EAGVAQSPRYKIIEKRQSVAFWCNPISGHATLYWYQQILGQGPKLLIQFQNNGVVDDSQLPKDRFSAERLKGVDSTLKIQPAKLEDSAVYLCASSARTSGLTDTQYFGPGTRLTVL.

V and J are TRBV7-3 and TRBJ2-5; 10 bases fit TRBD2. From germline, CDR1 is SGHTA and CDR2 FQGTGA. The CDR3 sequence is 15 residues long. The V gene end was trimmed by 5 bases and the J gene end by 0 bases; junction bases not matched to a gene: 3. Written as DNA, the CDR3 is TGTGCCAGCAGCCCCGGGACTAGCGACCAAGAGACCCAGTACTTC. Translation gives CASSPGTSDQETQYF.

This clone was counted a few times. The CDR3 sequence is CASSSQGPLAEQFF. The CDR3 DNA is TGTGCCAGCAGCTCTCAGGGGCCTCTTGCTGAGCAGTTCTTC. The rearrangement uses TRBV7-2 and TRBJ2-1; TRBD1 might be the D (6 bases). CDR3 length equals 14 residues. Between the trimmed V and J ends, which lost 4 bases and 9 bases, there was a span of 16 bases. CDR1 and CDR2 (germline): SGHTA, FQGNSA.

The chain uses TRBV6-5 and TRBJ2-3, with D tentatively TRBD1 (5 bases). In germline, CDR1 is MNHEY, CDR2 SVGAGI. There are 16 residues in the CDR3. The V gene lost 2 bases and the J gene lost 2 bases, with 14 bases spanning the gap. The CDR3 reads CASSYARQGFTDTQYF. Written as DNA, the CDR3 is TGTGCCAGCAGTTACGCGAGGCAGGGCTTCACAGATACGCAGTATTTT.

This clone has a single count. The rearrangement uses TRBV6-1 and TRBJ2-7; D might be TRBD2 (6 bases). Trimming took off 7 bases at V and 3 bases at J, with 13 bases between the two ends. Germline CDR1 reads MNHNS; CDR2 reads SASEGT. The CDR3 is made up of 13 amino acids. CDR3 sequence (DNA): TGTGCCAGCAAAGCACTAGCTAACTACGAGCAGTACTTC. Its protein product is CASKALANYEQYF.

The chain joins TRBV14 to TRBJ2-3; D may be TRBD2 (6 bases). The germline V gene has CDR1 SGHDN and CDR2 FVKESK. V was shortened by 1 base and J by 10 bases, with 9 bases between the two germline ends. This CDR3 has 12 amino acids. In DNA form, the CDR3 reads TGTGCCAGCAGCCAAGCTAGCGCTGCGCAGTATTTT. This encodes CASSQASAAQYF.